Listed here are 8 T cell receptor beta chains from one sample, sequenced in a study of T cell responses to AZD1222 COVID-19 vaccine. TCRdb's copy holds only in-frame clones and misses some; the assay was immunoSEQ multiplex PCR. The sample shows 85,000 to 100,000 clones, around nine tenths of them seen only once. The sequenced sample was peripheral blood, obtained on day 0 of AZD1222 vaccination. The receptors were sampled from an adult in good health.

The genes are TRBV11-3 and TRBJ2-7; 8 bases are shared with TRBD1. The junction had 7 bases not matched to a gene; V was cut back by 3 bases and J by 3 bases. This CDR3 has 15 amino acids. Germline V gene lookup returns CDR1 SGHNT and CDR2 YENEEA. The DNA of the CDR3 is TGTGCCAGCAGCTTCACCGGGACAGGACTCTACGAGCAGTACTTC. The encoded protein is CASSFTGTGLYEQYF.

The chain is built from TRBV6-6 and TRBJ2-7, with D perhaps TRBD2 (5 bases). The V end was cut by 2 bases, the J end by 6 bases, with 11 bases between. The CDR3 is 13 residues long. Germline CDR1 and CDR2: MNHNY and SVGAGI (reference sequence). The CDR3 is CASSYGLAGEQYF. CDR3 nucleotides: TGTGCCAGCAGTTACGGTCTAGCTGGCGAGCAGTACTTC.

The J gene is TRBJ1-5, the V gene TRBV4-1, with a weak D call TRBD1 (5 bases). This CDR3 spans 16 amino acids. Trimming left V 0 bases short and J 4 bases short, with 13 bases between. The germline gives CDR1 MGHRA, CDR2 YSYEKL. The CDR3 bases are TGCGCCAGCAGCCAAGATACTGGGACGAGGAATCAGCCCCAGCATTTT. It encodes CASSQDTGTRNQPQHF.

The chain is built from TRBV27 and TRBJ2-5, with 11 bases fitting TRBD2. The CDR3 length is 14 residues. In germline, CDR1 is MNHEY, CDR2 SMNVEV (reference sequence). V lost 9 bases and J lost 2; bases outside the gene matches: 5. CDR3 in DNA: TGTGCCAGACAATTAGCGGGAGGGCAAGAGACCCAGTACTTC. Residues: CARQLAGGQETQYF.

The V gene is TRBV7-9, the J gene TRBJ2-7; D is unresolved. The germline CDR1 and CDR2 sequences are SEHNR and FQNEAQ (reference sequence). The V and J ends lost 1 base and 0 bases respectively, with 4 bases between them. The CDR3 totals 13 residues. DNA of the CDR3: TGTGCCAGCAGCTTAGAGATCTCCTACGAGCAGTACTTC. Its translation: CASSLEISYEQYF.

The CDR3 is CASSQQSSNTQYF. CDR3 sequence (DNA): TGTGCCAGCAGCCAACAATCATCGAATACGCAGTATTTT. The V gene is TRBV3-1 (or the pseudogene TRBV3-2), the J gene TRBJ2-3; D remains unclear. This CDR3 has 13 amino acids. V was pared by 2 bases and J by 7 bases, with 10 bases between. CDR1 and CDR2 (germline): LGHDT, YNNKEL (reference sequence).

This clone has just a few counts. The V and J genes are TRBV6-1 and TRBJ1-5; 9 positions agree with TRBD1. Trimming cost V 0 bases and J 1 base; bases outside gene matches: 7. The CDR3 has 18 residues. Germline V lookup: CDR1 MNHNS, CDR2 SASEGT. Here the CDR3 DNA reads TGTGCCAGCAGTGAAGCCGGGACAGGGAAGACCAGCAATCAGCCCCAGCATTTT. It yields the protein CASSEAGTGKTSNQPQHF.

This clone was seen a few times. The CDR3, as DNA: TGCAGCGTTGAAACAGGGGGCACAGATACGCAGTATTTT. Its translation: CSVETGGTDTQYF. The rearrangement uses TRBV29-1 and TRBJ2-3; 7 nucleotides align to TRBD1. CDR1 is SQVTM, CDR2 ANQGSEA, per germline. The J segment lost 1 base and the V segment lost 2 bases, leaving 0 bases of the junction unmatched. This CDR3 has 13 residues.